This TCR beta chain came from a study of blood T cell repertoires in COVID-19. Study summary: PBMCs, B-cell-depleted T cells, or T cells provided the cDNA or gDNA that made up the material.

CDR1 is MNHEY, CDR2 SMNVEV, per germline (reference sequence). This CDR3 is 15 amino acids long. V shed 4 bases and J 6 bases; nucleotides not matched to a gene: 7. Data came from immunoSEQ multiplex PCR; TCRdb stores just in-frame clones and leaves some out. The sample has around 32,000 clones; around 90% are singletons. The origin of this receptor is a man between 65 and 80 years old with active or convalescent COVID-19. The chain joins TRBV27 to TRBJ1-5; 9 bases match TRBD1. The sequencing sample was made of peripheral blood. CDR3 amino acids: CASSSGGQGIQPQHF. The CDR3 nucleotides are TGTGCCAGCAGTTCCGGCGGACAGGGGATTCAGCCCCAGCATTTT.